This TCR beta chain was retrieved from a study of blood T cell repertoires in COVID-19. Study at large: From the United States, Italy and Spain came samples of acute and convalescent COVID-19.

As handled by the study authors: Amplification from reference gene primers served as the basis for estimated nucleated cell counts. Sequencing used immunoSEQ multiplex PCR; TCRdb keeps in-frame clones, though not all of them. V and J calls and clone size are given by that table; D and trimming were obtained from the DNA. Found here are around 100,000 clones, roughly 84% of them singletons; the top ten hold under 30%. Trimming removed 4 bases from V and 3 bases from J, with 15 bases in between. This CDR3 has 16 amino acids. Looked up from germline, CDR1 is LNHNV and CDR2 is YYDKDF (reference sequence). This clone showed up just once. The same CDR3 can be traced to other DNA sequences in this sample.

The chain is built from TRBV15 and TRBJ1-4, with a tentative D call TRBD1 (6 bases). The sample consisted of peripheral blood. This receptor was identified in a man in his sixties with acute or convalescent COVID-19. The CDR3 nucleotides are TGTGCCACCAGCAAGAGCCCAGGGGTGGCTAATGAAAAACTGTTTTTT. Translation: CATSKSPGVANEKLFF. Supplemented by reference TRBV15 and TRBJ1-4, the full variable domain reads DAMVIQNPRYQVTQFGKPVTLSCSQTLNHNVMYWYQQKSSQAPKLLFHYYDKDFNNEADTPDNFQSRRPNTSFCFLDIRSPGLGDTAMYLCATSKSPGVANEKLFFGSGTQLSVL.